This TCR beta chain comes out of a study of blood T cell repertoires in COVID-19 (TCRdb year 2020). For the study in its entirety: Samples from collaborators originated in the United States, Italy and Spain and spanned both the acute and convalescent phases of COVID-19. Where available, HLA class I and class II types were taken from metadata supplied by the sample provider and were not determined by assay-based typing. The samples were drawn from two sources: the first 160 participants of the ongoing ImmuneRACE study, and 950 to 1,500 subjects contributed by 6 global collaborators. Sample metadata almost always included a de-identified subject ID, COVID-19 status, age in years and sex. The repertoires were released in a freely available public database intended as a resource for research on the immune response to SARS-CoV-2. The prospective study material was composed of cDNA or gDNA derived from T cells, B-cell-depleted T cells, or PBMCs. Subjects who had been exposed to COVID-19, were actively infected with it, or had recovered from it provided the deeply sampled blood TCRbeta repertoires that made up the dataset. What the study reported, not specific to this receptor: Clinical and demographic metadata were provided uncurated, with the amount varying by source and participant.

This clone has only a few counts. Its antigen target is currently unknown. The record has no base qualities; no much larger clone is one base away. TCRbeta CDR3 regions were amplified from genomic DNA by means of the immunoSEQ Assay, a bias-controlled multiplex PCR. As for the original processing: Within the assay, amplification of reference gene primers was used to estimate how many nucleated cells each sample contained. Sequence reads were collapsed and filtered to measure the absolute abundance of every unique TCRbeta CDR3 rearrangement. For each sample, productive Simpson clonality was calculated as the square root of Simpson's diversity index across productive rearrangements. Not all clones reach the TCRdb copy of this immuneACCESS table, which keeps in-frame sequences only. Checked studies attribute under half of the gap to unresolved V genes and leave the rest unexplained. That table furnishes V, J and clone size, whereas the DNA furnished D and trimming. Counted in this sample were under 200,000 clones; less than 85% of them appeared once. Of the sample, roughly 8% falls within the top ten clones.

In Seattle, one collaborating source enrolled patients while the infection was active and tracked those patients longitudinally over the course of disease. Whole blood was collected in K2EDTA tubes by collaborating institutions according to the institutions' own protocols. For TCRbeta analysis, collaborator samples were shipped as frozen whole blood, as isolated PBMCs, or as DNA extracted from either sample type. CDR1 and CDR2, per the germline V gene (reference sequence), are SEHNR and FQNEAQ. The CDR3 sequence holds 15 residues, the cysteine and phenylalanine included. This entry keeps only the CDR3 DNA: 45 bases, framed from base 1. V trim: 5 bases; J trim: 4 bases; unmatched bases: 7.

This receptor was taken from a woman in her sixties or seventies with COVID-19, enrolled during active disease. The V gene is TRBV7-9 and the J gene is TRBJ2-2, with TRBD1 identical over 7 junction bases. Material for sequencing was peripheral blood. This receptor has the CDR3 CASSVGTVSTGELFF. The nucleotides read TGTGCCAGCAGCGTCGGGACAGTAAGCACCGGGGAGCTGTTTTTT.